The clone carrying this TCR beta chain appeared many times. The data are from a study of T cells after yellow fever vaccination. One entry per CDR3 protein results from TCRdb running MiXCR on the 5' RACE reads. The table records approximately 550,000 distinct CDR3 sequences, 15% to 20% of them present only once. The germline V gene has CDR1 DFQATT and CDR2 SNEGSKA (reference sequence). The V and J ends lost 3 bases and 5 bases respectively, with 10 bases between them. CDR3 length: 13 amino acids. The material was PBMCs, obtained 15 days after the yellow fever booster vaccination. The chain recombines TRBV20-1 with TRBJ2-2; no definite D call. This TCR derives from a man aged 25 to 45 who received the YFV17D yellow fever vaccine. CDR3 amino acids: CSARGLPTGELFF. CDR3 sequence (DNA): TGCAGTGCTAGGGGCTTACCGACCGGGGAGCTGTTTTTT.